This T cell receptor beta chain was sequenced during a study of tumor-infiltrating lymphocytes in primary liver carcinoma. Scientists recovered RNA and DNA together from around 20-30 mg of unsorted bulk tissue. Starting material of 500 ng total RNA yielded TCR beta cDNA via a constant-region primer. Slightly modified ARM-PCR, run as three nested multiplex PCR rounds, produced the TCR beta libraries. The first two PCR rounds, around 10 cycles each, used TRBV1-TRBV30 forward primers and a C-beta reverse primer. TCRdb re-analysed the multiplex PCR reads in MiXCR, keeping a single row per CDR3 protein. The profile shows about 92,000 distinct CDR3 sequences, less than 75% of them singletons. This clonotype was seen repeatedly, ten times or more. Germline trimming cut 10 bases from V and 8 bases from J; bases unmatched to any gene: 10. This CDR3 contains 13 residues. Germline assignment: CDR1 SGHNT and CDR2 YYREEE (reference sequence).

The sequence came from a man in his forties with primary liver carcinoma and hepatitis B virus infection. The sample was tumor-adjacent normal liver tissue. This chain joins TRBV5-4 and TRBJ2-1, with 9 nucleotides matching TRBD2. CDR3 nucleotides: TGTGCCGTTACTAGCGGGTACGGGGATGAGCAGTTCTTC. Protein: CAVTSGYGDEQFF.